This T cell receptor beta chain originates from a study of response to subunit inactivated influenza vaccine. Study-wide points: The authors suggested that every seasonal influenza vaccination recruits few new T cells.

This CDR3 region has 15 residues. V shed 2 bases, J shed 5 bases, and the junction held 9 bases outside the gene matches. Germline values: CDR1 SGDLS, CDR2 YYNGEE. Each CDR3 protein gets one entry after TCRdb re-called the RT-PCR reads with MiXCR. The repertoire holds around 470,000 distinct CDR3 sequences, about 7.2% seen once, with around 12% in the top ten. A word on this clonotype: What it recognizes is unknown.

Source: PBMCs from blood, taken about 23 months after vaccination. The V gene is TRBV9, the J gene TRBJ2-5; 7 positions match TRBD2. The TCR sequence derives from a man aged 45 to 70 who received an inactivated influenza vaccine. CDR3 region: CASSVGPGGGETQYF. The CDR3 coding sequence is TGTGCCAGCAGCGTCGGACCGGGAGGAGGGGAGACCCAGTACTTC.